This TCR beta chain was observed in a study of neoadjuvant anti-PD-1 for oral cavity cancer. Overall study context: Patients without progression received a fourth nivolumab dose around day 43, then surgical resection on days 50-56.

From germline, CDR1 is GTSNPN and CDR2 SVGIG (reference sequence). V dropped 2 bases and J dropped 4 bases, with 12 bases sitting between them. The CDR3 spans 14 residues. Repertoires were generated with immunoSEQ multiplex PCR, while TCRdb's copy carries only in-frame clones and drops some. This table holds 55,000 to 75,000 clones, around 85% found once. The sample's time point: after neoadjuvant nivolumab, at surgical resection. V and J are TRBV30 and TRBJ1-5; D not resolved. This sequence was found in a person aged 35-79 years with oral cavity squamous cell carcinoma. The sample consisted of PBMCs, taken after nivolumab (anti-PD-1) treatment. CDR3 sequence (DNA): TGTGCCTGGAGTAGCCTGACGAATAATCAGCCCCAGCATTTT. Protein product: CAWSSLTNNQPQHF.